Below, 6 T cell receptor beta chains from the same sample are listed, as sequenced in a study of T cell changes during pregnancy in multiple sclerosis. The data were produced by immunoSEQ multiplex PCR, yet TCRdb's version contains in-frame clones alone and is incomplete. Of over 70,000 clones listed, almost 95% were seen once; the top ten hold less than 2.5%. Material: peripheral blood, obtained in the third trimester of pregnancy. The source of these receptors is a female donor with multiple sclerosis, enrolled in a pregnancy study.

This clone was found many times. V and J are TRBV11-2 and TRBJ2-5; D is possibly TRBD1 (5 bases). Trimming left V 6 bases short and J 5 bases short, with 16 bases between. Germline CDR1 and CDR2: SGHAT and FQNNGV. There are 14 residues in the CDR3. The CDR3 sequence is CASSSTQGRETQYF. The CDR3 DNA reads TGTGCCAGCAGTTCAACGCAGGGTCGTGAGACCCAGTACTTC.

The gene calls are TRBV2 and TRBJ1-2, with TRBD1 as a possible D gene (5 bases). Germline lookup yields CDR1 SNHLY and CDR2 FYNNEI. The germline V and J ends were trimmed by 10 bases and 7 bases, with 10 bases remaining between them. This CDR3 region has 10 residues. The CDR3, as DNA: TGTGCCACTCAGGGATCTGGCTACACCTTC. The encoded protein is CATQGSGYTF.

The J gene is TRBJ2-3, the V gene TRBV2; TRBD1 matches 9 bases. J lost 6 bases, V lost 6 bases, and 7 bases had no gene match. The CDR3 is 14 residues long. Germline CDR1 reads SNHLY; CDR2 reads FYNNEI. The CDR3 sequence: CASRRGQGRDTQYF. CDR3 nucleotide sequence: TGTGCCAGCAGGAGGGGACAGGGACGGGATACGCAGTATTTT.

This clone was detected only once. The chain couples TRBV6-6 to TRBJ1-5, with 9 bases that match TRBD1. Losses at the gene ends were 0 bases for V and 5 bases for J; bases not matched to a gene: 5. There are 16 residues in the CDR3. Germline V gene sequence: CDR1 MNHNY, CDR2 SVGAGI (reference sequence). The CDR3 DNA sequence: TGTGCCAGCAGTTACTCTGGGGACAGGGTGTATCAGCCCCAGCATTTT. As protein: CASSYSGDRVYQPQHF.

This chain connects TRBV7-2 to TRBJ2-5, with a possible D match to TRBD1 (8 bases). V gave up 11 bases and J gave up 5 bases, with 24 bases separating them. CDR1 and CDR2 (germline): SGHTA, FQGNSA. The CDR3 sequence is 15 residues long. The CDR3 nucleotides are TGTGCCTCCTCAACAGGGGGGGCGTTTTCGGAGACCCAGTACTTC. Its translation is CASSTGGAFSETQYF.

This chain connects TRBV2 to TRBJ2-5, with D possibly TRBD1 on 5 matching bases. The V gene lost 4 bases and the J gene lost 7 bases, with 13 bases spanning the gap. The CDR3 contains 13 residues. CDR1 and CDR2 from the germline V gene are SNHLY and FYNNEI. CDR3 protein: CASSAEGVGTQYF. As DNA, the CDR3 is TGTGCCAGCAGTGCAGAAGGGGTGGGGACCCAGTACTTC. Combining the CDR3 with reference TRBV2 and TRBJ2-5 gives the whole variable domain EPEVTQTPSHQVTQMGQEVILRCVPISNHLYFYWYRQILGQKVEFLVSFYNNEISEKSEIFDDQFSVERPDGSNFTLKIRSTKLEDSAMYFCASSAEGVGTQYFGPGTRLLVL.